These 19 T cell receptor beta chains were all obtained from the same sample, sequenced in a study of read filtering for tumor transcriptome and immune sequencing. This library used around 400 ng RNA and molecular barcoded adaptors spanning alpha/delta and beta/gamma chains. Using its own MiXCR run on the reads, TCRdb lists one record per CDR3 protein. The sample shows about 58,000 distinct CDR3 sequences, around an eighth of them seen only once. The material sequenced was a population of CD138-negative cells sorted from bone marrow. The receptors shown here come from a donor at least 40 years old with multiple myeloma.

This clonotype was detected ten times or more. This chain connects TRBV24-1 to TRBJ2-1, with D perhaps TRBD2 (7 bases). The CDR3 length is 15 residues. CDR1 is KGHDR, CDR2 SFDVKD, per germline. V dropped 12 bases and J dropped 7 bases, with 24 bases sitting between them. The CDR3 spells CASEEGGGLGNEQFF. In DNA, the CDR3 is TGTGCCTCTGAAGAGGGGGGTGGACTAGGGAATGAGCAGTTCTTC.

This clonotype was seen repeatedly, ten times or more. The J gene is TRBJ2-5, the V gene TRBV5-4; D may be TRBD1 (8 bases). The CDR3 sequence is 13 residues long. Germline V gene data show CDR1 as SGHNT and CDR2 as YYREEE (reference sequence). V dropped 4 bases and J dropped 5 bases, with 12 bases sitting between them. Here the CDR3 reads CASSIQGGETQYF. The CDR3 DNA reads as TGTGCCAGCAGCATACAGGGGGGGGAGACCCAGTACTTC. Looking up the rest from reference TRBV5-4 and TRBJ2-5 gives the full variable domain: ETGVTQSPTHLIKTRGQQVTLRCSSQSGHNTVSWYQQALGQGPQFIFQYYREEENGRGNFPPRFSGLQFPNYSSELNVNALELDDSALYLCASSIQGGETQYFGPGTRLLVL.

At least ten counts were recorded for this clonotype. The DNA for the CDR3 is TGCAGCGCGGACAGGGGGGGAGAGACCCAGTACTTC. Its protein product is CSADRGGETQYF. The chain recombines TRBV29-1 with TRBJ2-5; 10 bases match TRBD1. Germline values: CDR1 SQVTM, CDR2 ANQGSEA. This CDR3 region has 12 residues. Germline trimming cut 7 bases from V and 4 bases from J; bases unmatched to any gene: 3.

This clonotype has ten or more counts. This chain uses TRBV12-3 or TRBV12-4 with TRBJ1-5; 9 nucleotides align to TRBD1. This CDR3 region has 14 residues. The V and J ends lost 6 bases and 6 bases, in that order; junction bases with no gene match: 6. CDR3 sequence reads: CASSRTGGGQPQHF. CDR3 nucleotides: TGTGCCAGCAGCCGTACAGGGGGCGGTCAGCCCCAGCATTTT.

This clonotype was observed many times. The genes are TRBV5-1 and TRBJ2-6, with no clear D. The germline V gene has CDR1 SGHRS and CDR2 YFSETQ. V was clipped by 0 bases and J by 0 bases, with 4 bases between them. The CDR3 loop spans 15 amino acids. DNA for the CDR3: TGCGCCAGCAGCTTGGTCCCCTCTGGGGCCAACGTCCTGACTTTC. Translation: CASSLVPSGANVLTF.

Ten or more counts support this clonotype. This chain connects TRBV11-3 to TRBJ2-3; 7 nucleotides agree with TRBD1. The V gene's germline CDR1 is SGHNT and CDR2 YENEEA. The CDR3 has 13 amino acids. V trimming: 0 bases; J trimming: 6 bases; junction bases outside the gene matches: 0. The CDR3 bases are TGTGCCAGCAGCTTAGAAGGGGGCGATACGCAGTATTTT. Translating it yields CASSLEGGDTQYF.

This clonotype appeared many times. This chain links TRBV20-1 with TRBJ2-1; D is unresolved. Germline-derived CDR1 and CDR2 are DFQATT and SNEGSKA (reference sequence). V lost 0 bases and J 5 bases, leaving 8 bases between the germline ends. The CDR3 is made up of 13 amino acids. The CDR3: CSARDLVDNEQFF. The CDR3, as DNA: TGCAGTGCTAGAGATTTAGTTGACAATGAGCAGTTCTTC.

This clonotype was observed many times. The gene calls are TRBV5-1 and TRBJ2-5; no definite D call. This CDR3 is built from 14 residues. CDR1 is SGHRS, CDR2 YFSETQ, per germline. V was clipped by 5 bases and J by 4 bases, with 15 bases between them. CDR3 region: CASSPGRPPETQYF. The CDR3 DNA reads TGCGCCAGCAGTCCGGGCCGCCCCCCAGAGACCCAGTACTTC.

This clonotype was observed at least ten times. This chain uses TRBV29-1 with TRBJ2-6; D remains unclear. The V and J ends lost 2 bases and 0 bases respectively, with 11 bases between them. This CDR3 spans 16 amino acids. Germline CDR1 is SQVTM and CDR2 is ANQGSEA. CDR3 residues: CSVEKTADSGANVLTF. Written as DNA, the CDR3 is TGCAGCGTTGAAAAGACGGCAGACTCTGGGGCCAACGTCCTGACTTTC.

Of note for this clonotype: A much larger clone is a single base away; this may be a read error. The chain uses TRBV20-1 and TRBJ1-2; D is possibly TRBD1 (6 bases). This CDR3 has 13 amino acids. The germline CDR1 and CDR2 sequences are DFQATT and SNEGSKA (reference sequence). The chain's CDR3 is CGARDSRGNGYTF. The DNA of the CDR3 is TGCGGTGCTAGAGATTCCAGGGGTAACGGCTACACCTTC.

This clonotype was counted many times. The genes are TRBV20-1 and TRBJ2-2; a weak D match, TRBD1 (5 bases). Germline V gives CDR1 DFQATT, CDR2 SNEGSKA (reference sequence). Trimming stripped 6 bases from V and 2 bases from J, with 16 bases between. This CDR3 is built from 15 residues. The DNA of the CDR3 is TGCAGTGCAGTAGACAGACAAACTAACACCGGGGAGCTGTTTTTT. Its protein product is CSAVDRQTNTGELFF.

This clonotype has a count of ten or more. The chain uses TRBV3-1 and TRBJ2-5; D remains ambiguous. This CDR3 comprises 12 residues. CDR1 is LGHDT, CDR2 YNNKEL, per germline (reference sequence). V lost 4 bases and J lost 3, with 6 bases in between. CDR3 region: CASSLGKETQYF. CDR3 coding DNA: TGTGCCAGCAGCCTGGGCAAAGAGACCCAGTACTTC.

This clonotype was counted between two and nine times. The CDR3 bases are TGCAGCGGTAGCGGGGAATCAGCCTACGAGCAGTACTTC. This translates into CSGSGESAYEQYF. The V call is TRBV29-1, the J call TRBJ2-7, with 8 bases matching TRBD2. Unmatched junction bases numbered 7, after V lost 7 bases and J lost 2 bases. The CDR3 is 13 amino acids. CDR1 SQVTM and CDR2 ANQGSEA come from the germline V gene.

This clonotype has a count of ten or more. The chain carries TRBV5-1 and TRBJ1-1; D may be TRBD1 (5 bases). Trimming left V 5 bases short and J 0 bases short, with 26 bases between. The V gene's germline CDR1 is SGHRS and CDR2 YFSETQ. The CDR3 is made up of 19 amino acids. The CDR3 is CASRKSGQGLGKMNTEAFF. In DNA, the CDR3 is TGCGCCAGCAGGAAAAGCGGGCAGGGATTGGGCAAAATGAACACTGAAGCTTTCTTT.

This clonotype was observed a handful of times. A read error may be the cause here, since a much bigger clone is one base away. The chain links TRBV30 to TRBJ1-5; D might be TRBD1 (5 bases). CDR1 and CDR2 from the germline V gene are GTSNPN and SVGIG (reference sequence). Deletions cut 0 bases from V and 5 bases from J, with 11 bases between. The CDR3 spans 14 residues. The CDR3 nucleotides read TGTGCCTGGAGTGTACCAGGGAACGATCAGCCCCAGCATTTT. Translating it yields CAWSVPGNDQPQHF.

Concerning this clonotype itself: With a much larger clone just one base away, this may be a read error. A read error is likely, as this CDR3 ends without the conserved phenylalanine or tryptophan. This chain joins TRBV3-1 and TRBJ1-1, with 7 nucleotides matching TRBD1. CDR1 LGHDT and CDR2 YNNKEL come from the germline V gene (reference sequence). This CDR3 comprises 14 residues. J lost 3 bases, V lost 10 bases, and 11 bases had no gene match. The CDR3 bases are TGTGCCATAGCCCGGTCGACAGGGTACACTGAAGCTTTCTCT. Translated: CAIARSTGYTEAFS.

A remark on this clonotype: A much more abundant neighbour one base away suggests this may be a read error. Likely a read error: the CDR3 ends without its conserved phenylalanine or tryptophan. The chain is built from TRBV5-1 and TRBJ1-2, with D perhaps matching TRBD1 (5 bases). CDR1 is SGHRS and CDR2 is YFSETQ in the germline V gene. The V gene lost 0 bases and the J gene lost 7 bases, with 10 bases spanning the gap. The CDR3 runs to 13 residues. This chain's CDR3 is CASSLGQSIGYTI. CDR3 in DNA: TGCGCCAGCAGCTTGGGACAGTCGATTGGCTACACCATC.

This clonotype was observed many times. This chain connects TRBV29-1 to TRBJ2-5; 7 bases match TRBD1. Germline V gene sequence: CDR1 SQVTM, CDR2 ANQGSEA. Unmatched junction bases numbered 3, after V lost 6 bases and J lost 2 bases. CDR3 length: 12 amino acids. The CDR3 spells CSVMGQQETQYF. CDR3 bases: TGCAGCGTGATGGGACAGCAAGAGACCCAGTACTTC.

This clonotype showed up just a few times. The J gene is TRBJ2-1, the V gene TRBV5-1, with 9 bases identical to TRBD2. V lost 7 bases to trimming and J lost 5 bases; unmatched junction nucleotides: 7. The CDR3 is 14 amino acids. Per germline, CDR1 SGHRS and CDR2 YFSETQ. CDR3 region: CASGSGGPNNEQFF. In DNA, the CDR3 is TGCGCCAGCGGCAGCGGGGGGCCGAACAATGAGCAGTTCTTC.